This entry lists 27 T cell receptor beta chains sequenced from one sample in a study of T cell responses to AZD1222 COVID-19 vaccine. Assay: immunoSEQ multiplex PCR; the TCRdb copy retains only in-frame clones and omits some. The profile shows 140,000 to 150,000 clones, over 90% of them singletons. Sample: peripheral blood, taken on day 0 of AZD1222 vaccination. The source of these receptors is an adult in good health.

Regarding this clone: Mismatch with germline at one junction end may stem from a read error. J is TRBJ2-7 and V is TRBV27; D is perhaps TRBD2 (5 bases). Per germline, CDR1 MNHEY and CDR2 SMNVEV (reference sequence). This CDR3 is 13 amino acids long. DNA for the CDR3: TGTGCCAGCAGGGCCAAGGACTCCCACGAGCAGTACTTC. Translating it yields CASRAKDSHEQYF.

The chain has TRBV6-5 and TRBJ2-1; D unresolved. Germline assignment: CDR1 MNHEY and CDR2 SVGAGI. V was shortened by 8 bases and J by 8 bases, with 7 bases between the two germline ends. The CDR3 runs 10 residues. In nucleotides, the CDR3 is TGTGCCAGCGGTTGGGATGAGCAGTTCTTC. Its protein is CASGWDEQFF.

The genes are TRBV6-1 and TRBJ2-7; unclear D gene. Looked up from germline, CDR1 is MNHNS and CDR2 is SASEGT. The CDR3 is 15 residues long. The germline V and J ends were trimmed by 1 base and 3 bases, with 13 bases remaining between them. In nucleotides, the CDR3 is TGTGCCAGCAGTGAAGTTTACGAGGCAGGCTACGAGCAGTACTTC. The encoded protein is CASSEVYEAGYEQYF.

This chain uses TRBV29-1 with TRBJ1-2; D might be TRBD1 (5 bases). Per the germline V gene, CDR1 is SQVTM and CDR2 is ANQGSEA. CDR3 length equals 14 residues. The V end lost 0 bases, the J end lost 8 bases, and 16 bases lay between the germline ends. The CDR3 here is CSVEEWGLGRGYTF. CDR3 coding DNA: TGCAGCGTTGAAGAATGGGGACTGGGAAGAGGCTACACCTTC.

The chain uses TRBV28 and TRBJ2-5, with D unclear. The CDR3 extends over 13 amino acids. V dropped 4 bases and J dropped 2 bases, with 8 bases sitting between them. Germline V gene data show CDR1 as MDHEN and CDR2 as SYDVKM. CDR3 bases: TGTGCCAGCAGTTCGACGGCACAAGAGACCCAGTACTTC. Amino acids: CASSSTAQETQYF. Full variable domain (rest looked up from reference TRBV28 and TRBJ2-5): DVKVTQSSRYLVKRTGEKVFLECVQDMDHENMFWYRQDPGLGLRLIYFSYDVKMKEKGDIPEGYSVSREKKERFSLILESASTNQTSMYLCASSSTAQETQYFGPGTRLLVL.

This clone came up once. This chain links TRBV28 with TRBJ2-7; 8 nucleotides align to TRBD1. CDR3 length: 13 residues. After removal of 10 bases from V and 5 bases from J, the junction contained 10 bases not matched to a gene. Germline V CDR1 and CDR2: MDHEN, SYDVKM. The chain's CDR3 is CATRDRLSNEQYF. The CDR3 bases are TGTGCCACCAGGGACAGGTTGTCGAACGAGCAGTACTTC.

The chain recombines TRBV30 with TRBJ1-6; D is perhaps TRBD1 (5 bases). This CDR3 is built from 14 residues. V shed 3 bases and J shed 6 bases, with 12 bases lying between them. Germline V lookup: CDR1 GTSNPN, CDR2 SVGIG (reference sequence). The CDR3 region is CAWRYGDPNSPLHF. The CDR3 coding sequence is TGTGCCTGGAGGTACGGGGACCCTAATTCACCCCTCCACTTT.

The chain links TRBV5-6 to TRBJ1-5; D is perhaps TRBD1 (5 bases). This CDR3 contains 18 residues. The V gene lost 3 bases and the J gene lost 0 bases, with 19 bases spanning the gap. Per the germline V gene, CDR1 is SGHDT and CDR2 is YYEEEE. The CDR3: CASSSLSDIRYSNQPQHF. CDR3 bases: TGTGCCAGCAGCTCTTTATCGGACATCCGTTATAGCAATCAGCCCCAGCATTTT.

This clone was seen only once. J is TRBJ1-4 and V is TRBV7-9; TRBD1 matches at 10 bases. J lost 5 bases, V lost 4 bases, and 4 bases had no gene match. Germline V gene lookup returns CDR1 SEHNR and CDR2 FQNEAQ (reference sequence). The CDR3 length is 15 residues. This CDR3 reads CASSSTGGENEKLFF. CDR3 bases: TGTGCCAGCAGCTCGACAGGGGGCGAGAATGAAAAACTGTTTTTT.

The chain links TRBV6-2 or TRBV6-3 to TRBJ2-1, with D possibly being TRBD1 (5 bases). This CDR3 is built from 16 residues. The germline V gene has CDR1 MNHEY and CDR2 SVGEGT. The V end lost 2 bases, the J end lost 6 bases, and 17 bases lay between the germline ends. The CDR3 sequence: CASSYAKAGWRNEQFF. DNA of the CDR3: TGTGCCAGCAGTTACGCAAAGGCAGGGTGGCGCAATGAGCAGTTCTTC.

The rearrangement uses TRBV18 and TRBJ1-4; 9 positions agree with TRBD1. This CDR3 is 15 amino acids long. Germline trimming cut 4 bases from V and 4 bases from J; bases unmatched to any gene: 4. From germline, CDR1 is KGHSH and CDR2 LQKENI. CDR3 nucleotides: TGTGCCAGCTCACTACAGGGGGCCGGTAATGAAAAACTGTTTTTT. This translates into CASSLQGAGNEKLFF.

This chain uses TRBV19 with TRBJ2-5; D might be TRBD1 or TRBD2, each matching 5 bases. Trimming took off 5 bases at V and 2 bases at J, with 18 bases between the two ends. Germline-derived CDR1 and CDR2 are LNHDA and SQIVND (reference sequence). The CDR3 is 16 amino acids. CDR3 sequence: CASSPSPGRRQETQYF. The CDR3 nucleotides read TGTGCCAGTAGTCCATCTCCGGGACGACGACAAGAGACCCAGTACTTC.

The chain employs TRBV27 and TRBJ2-7, with 12 bases lining up with TRBD1. V was pared by 1 base and J by 7 bases, with 5 bases of the junction left unmatched. The length of the CDR3 is 15 residues. Per germline, CDR1 MNHEY and CDR2 SMNVEV (reference sequence). The CDR3 protein is CASSLWGQGAREQYF. The CDR3 DNA sequence: TGTGCCAGCAGTTTATGGGGACAGGGGGCAAGGGAGCAGTACTTC.

The V and J genes are TRBV24-1 and TRBJ2-3; D is undetermined. Trimming cost V 0 bases and J 1 base, with 7 bases left between them. Germline assignment: CDR1 KGHDR and CDR2 SFDVKD. The CDR3 totals 15 residues. In DNA, the CDR3 is TGTGCCACCAGTGATTTGTCCCGGGGCACAGATACGCAGTATTTT. This gives the protein CATSDLSRGTDTQYF.

This chain joins TRBV24-1 and TRBJ2-5; 8 nucleotides align to TRBD2. The CDR3 consists of 15 residues. Germline values: CDR1 KGHDR, CDR2 SFDVKD. Trimming removed 5 bases from V and 5 bases from J; junction bases left unmatched: 9. The CDR3, as DNA: TGTGCCACCAGTGCCGGGGGGGCGGGAGGCGAGACCCAGTACTTC. This gives the protein CATSAGGAGGETQYF.

The chain recombines TRBV5-1 with TRBJ1-2, with D hard to call. Per the germline V gene, CDR1 is SGHRS and CDR2 is YFSETQ. This CDR3 has 15 residues. Trimming removed 0 bases from V and 2 bases from J, with 11 bases in between. CDR3: CASSLGGGENYGYTF. The CDR3 region has the DNA TGCGCCAGCAGCTTGGGGGGTGGAGAAAACTATGGCTACACCTTC.

The V gene is TRBV7-9, the J gene TRBJ1-2; a possible D gene is TRBD1 (6 bases). Germline assignment: CDR1 SEHNR and CDR2 FQNEAQ (reference sequence). CDR3 length: 16 residues. The V end was cut by 1 base, the J end by 0 bases, with 12 bases between. The CDR3 nucleotides are TGTGCCAGCAGCTTAGACAGGGCGGTAGCTAACTATGGCTACACCTTC. It is translated as CASSLDRAVANYGYTF.

The chain combines TRBV6-5 with TRBJ1-5, with 8 bases fitting TRBD1. The CDR3 runs to 16 residues. Trimming removed 4 bases from V and 0 bases from J; junction bases left unmatched: 5. The germline CDR1 and CDR2 sequences are MNHEY and SVGAGI. The CDR3 loop is CASSFPQGDSNQPQHF. CDR3 sequence (DNA): TGTGCCAGCAGTTTTCCACAGGGGGATAGCAATCAGCCCCAGCATTTT.

The chain carries TRBV7-3 and TRBJ2-7; 7 bases fit TRBD2. Germline-derived CDR1 and CDR2 are SGHTA and FQGTGA. V was clipped by 7 bases and J by 0 bases; unmatched bases: 9. The CDR3 spans 15 residues. The CDR3 sequence: CASIPPGLCSYEQYF. The CDR3 DNA is TGTGCCAGCATCCCACCGGGACTATGCTCCTACGAGCAGTACTTC. The complete variable domain, with remaining parts taken from reference TRBV7-3 and TRBJ2-7, reads GAGVSQTPSNKVTEKGKYVELRCDPISGHTALYWYRQSLGQGPEFLIYFQGTGAADDSGLPNDRFFAVRPEGSVSTLKIQRTERGDSAVYLCASIPPGLCSYEQYFGPGTRLTVT.

The chain links TRBV29-1 to TRBJ2-1; TRBD1 agrees at 9 bases. The CDR3 is 15 residues long. The germline V gene encodes CDR1 SQVTM and CDR2 ANQGSEA. With V trimmed by 6 bases and J by 1 base, 7 bases remained unmatched. This CDR3 reads CSVMGGTGSYNEQFF. CDR3 in DNA: TGCAGCGTGATGGGTGGGACAGGGTCCTACAATGAGCAGTTCTTC.

This clone appeared once. CDR3 residues: CASSHSGGDPYYNEQFF. CDR3 in DNA: TGTGCCAGCAGCCATTCAGGCGGAGATCCGTACTACAATGAGCAGTTCTTC. The V call is TRBV4-2, the J call TRBJ2-1, with no clear D. Trimming pared 3 bases from V and 3 bases from J, leaving 18 bases between. There are 17 residues in the CDR3. Germline V gives CDR1 LGHNA, CDR2 YNFKEQ.

The V call is TRBV6-6, the J call TRBJ2-2, with D maybe TRBD1 (6 bases). The CDR3 is 13 amino acids. Looked up from germline, CDR1 is MNHNY and CDR2 is SVGAGI (reference sequence). The V end lost 5 bases, the J end lost 6 bases, and 10 bases lay between the germline ends. The CDR3 region is CASSQKGAGELFF. CDR3 nucleotide sequence: TGTGCCAGCAGTCAAAAGGGGGCCGGGGAGCTGTTTTTT.

The sample holds one count of this clone. The rearrangement links TRBV29-1 to TRBJ2-2; 7 nucleotides align to TRBD1. Germline loops: CDR1 SQVTM, CDR2 ANQGSEA. V was pared by 0 bases and J by 0 bases, with 1 base of the junction left unmatched. This CDR3 has 15 residues. In DNA form, the CDR3 reads TGCAGCGTTGAAGATGGGACAGCGAACACCGGGGAGCTGTTTTTT. It yields the protein CSVEDGTANTGELFF.

The chain combines TRBV10-1 with TRBJ2-7; TRBD2 agrees at 12 bases. From germline, CDR1 is WNHNN and CDR2 SYGVQD (reference sequence). V trimming: 5 bases; J trimming: 7 bases; junction bases outside the gene matches: 9. This CDR3 is 15 amino acids long. CDR3 residues: CASSQGLAGSVEQYF. The CDR3 DNA reads as TGCGCCAGCAGTCAAGGACTAGCGGGGTCCGTGGAGCAGTACTTC.

This chain uses TRBV28 with TRBJ1-2, with TRBD1 identical over 8 bases. The CDR3 extends over 14 amino acids. V trimming: 6 bases; J trimming: 4 bases; junction bases outside the gene matches: 7. CDR1 and CDR2 (germline): MDHEN, SYDVKM. CDR3 coding DNA: TGTGCCAGCAGGCTTACAGGGGGGACCTATGGCTACACCTTC. Translation: CASRLTGGTYGYTF.

This clone came up once. CDR3 amino acids: CATSLRVSYEQYF. In DNA, the CDR3 is TGTGCCACTTCACTACGGGTCTCCTACGAGCAGTACTTC. This sequence joins TRBV27 and TRBJ2-7; D uncertain. Trimming stripped 10 bases from V and 0 bases from J, with 13 bases between. Germline CDR1 reads MNHEY; CDR2 reads SMNVEV (reference sequence). This CDR3 has 13 amino acids.

The V call is TRBV6-2 or TRBV6-3, the J call TRBJ1-6, with D hard to call. CDR3 length equals 12 residues. V was cut by 2 bases and J by 5 bases, with 1 base left in between. Germline V CDR1 and CDR2: MNHEY, SVGEGT. The CDR3 protein is CASSYDNSPLHF. The CDR3 nucleotides read TGTGCCAGCAGTTACGATAATTCACCCCTCCACTTT.